The 6 T cell receptor beta chains given below trace back to one sample, sequenced in a study of cytomegalovirus exposure and HLA in healthy donors. PCR involved 60 Vbeta and 13 Jbeta primers. Measured with immunoSEQ multiplex PCR; TCRdb has only the in-frame clones, and not every one. The table records 110,000 or so clones, 80% of them present only once. Material for sequencing was PBMCs. These receptors were collected from a man aged 30-40 years in good health and CMV-seropositive.

The chain employs TRBV19 and TRBJ2-5, with TRBD1 as a possible D gene (5 bases). The germline gives CDR1 LNHDA, CDR2 SQIVND (reference sequence). Trimming removed 7 bases at V and 0 bases at J, with 24 bases between. The CDR3 contains 18 residues. The CDR3, as DNA: TGTGCCAGTACCCAATCCCTTTTTAGGGGCTTAAACCAAGAGACCCAGTACTTC. This encodes CASTQSLFRGLNQETQYF.

The V call is TRBV19, the J call TRBJ1-6; a weak D match, TRBD1 (5 bases). The V end was cut by 3 bases, the J end by 7 bases, with 10 bases between. The CDR3 loop spans 14 amino acids. From germline, CDR1 is LNHDA and CDR2 SQIVND (reference sequence). For the CDR3, the DNA is TGTGCCAGTAGTATTGGGGGGAGGAATTCACCCCTCCACTTT. This translates into CASSIGGRNSPLHF. The complete variable domain, with remaining parts taken from reference TRBV19 and TRBJ1-6, reads DGGITQSPKYLFRKEGQNVTLSCEQNLNHDAMYWYRQDPGQGLRLIYYSQIVNDFQKGDIAEGYSVSREKKESFPLTVTSAQKNPTAFYLCASSIGGRNSPLHFGNGTRLTVT.

This chain connects TRBV5-6 to TRBJ1-5, with D unresolved. CDR1 is SGHDT and CDR2 is YYEEEE in the germline V gene. This CDR3 region has 14 residues. Trimming pared 2 bases from V and 1 base from J, leaving 7 bases between. In DNA form, the CDR3 reads TGTGCCAGCAGCTTTGGGCACAGCAATCAGCCCCAGCATTTT. Protein product: CASSFGHSNQPQHF. The full variable domain, its missing parts supplied by reference TRBV5-6 and TRBJ1-5, is DAGVTQSPTHLIKTRGQQVTLRCSPKSGHDTVSWYQQALGQGPQFIFQYYEEEERQRGNFPDRFSGHQFPNYSSELNVNALLLGDSALYLCASSFGHSNQPQHFGDGTRLSIL.

DNA for the CDR3: TGTGCCAGCAGTGAAACGGGAGGGGGCAGGTTGTTGCAGTACTTC. Translation: CASSETGGGRLLQYF. The V and J genes are TRBV2 and TRBJ2-7; tentative D call: TRBD2 (8 bases). Between the trimmed V and J ends, which lost 2 bases and 9 bases, there was a span of 20 bases. The CDR3 runs 15 residues. Germline CDR1 reads SNHLY; CDR2 reads FYNNEI.

This clone was observed a handful of times. This chain's CDR3 is CASSVTGSEQYF. The CDR3 coding sequence is TGTGCCAGCAGCGTTACAGGGAGCGAGCAGTACTTC. The rearrangement links TRBV9 to TRBJ2-5; the D gene is possibly TRBD1 (6 bases). The DNA end is more similar to TRBJ2-7, so the J call may be wrong. From germline, CDR1 is SGDLS and CDR2 YYNGEE. The length of the CDR3 is 12 residues.

This clone was found a few times. This chain joins TRBV5-8 and TRBJ2-5; 8 nucleotides line up with TRBD1. The germline CDR1 and CDR2 sequences are SGHTS and YDEGEE. The J segment lost 1 base and the V segment lost 4 bases, leaving 3 bases of the junction unmatched. The CDR3 length is 14 residues. CDR3: CASSPRGRQETQYF. Written as DNA, the CDR3 is TGTGCCAGCAGCCCCAGGGGGCGCCAAGAGACCCAGTACTTC.